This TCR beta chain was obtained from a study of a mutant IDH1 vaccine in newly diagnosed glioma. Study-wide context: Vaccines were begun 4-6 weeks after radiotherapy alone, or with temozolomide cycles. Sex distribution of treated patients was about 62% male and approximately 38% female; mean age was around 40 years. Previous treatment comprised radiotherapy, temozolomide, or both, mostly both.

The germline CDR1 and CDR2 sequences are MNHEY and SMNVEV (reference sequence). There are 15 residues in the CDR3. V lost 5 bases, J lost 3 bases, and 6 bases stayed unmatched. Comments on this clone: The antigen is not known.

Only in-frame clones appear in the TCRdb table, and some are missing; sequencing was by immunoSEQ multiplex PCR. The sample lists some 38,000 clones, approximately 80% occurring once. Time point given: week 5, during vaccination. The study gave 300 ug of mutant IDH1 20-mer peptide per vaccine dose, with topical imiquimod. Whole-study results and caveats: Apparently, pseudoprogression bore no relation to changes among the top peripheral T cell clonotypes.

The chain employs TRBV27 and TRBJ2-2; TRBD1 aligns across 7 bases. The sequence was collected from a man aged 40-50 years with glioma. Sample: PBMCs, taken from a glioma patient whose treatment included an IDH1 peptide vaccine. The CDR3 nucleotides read TGTGCCAGCAGTCCGGACAGGTTGGACACCGGGGAGCTGTTTTTT. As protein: CASSPDRLDTGELFF.